These 3 T cell receptor beta chains were all obtained from the same sample, sequenced in a study of T cells in Graves' hyperthyroidism and ophthalmopathy. RNA transcripts were the template for amplifying TCR beta CDR3 regions. First-round RT-PCR targeting the TCR CDR3 was performed with the HTBI primer set. TCRdb re-called the multiplex PCR reads through MiXCR, storing one row per CDR3 protein. Of approximately 48,000 distinct CDR3 sequences listed, 45% to 50% are singletons. The sample taken for sequencing was peripheral blood or thyroid tissue (not recorded which). These receptors originate from a woman aged 45-60 years with Graves' hyperthyroidism.

This rearrangement joins TRBV29-1 to TRBJ2-7; 10 nucleotides agree with TRBD1. V was clipped by 6 bases and J by 2 bases; unmatched bases: 7. The length of the CDR3 is 14 residues. Germline V lookup: CDR1 SQVTM, CDR2 ANQGSEA. The CDR3 sequence: CSVGSGTGAYEQYF. The CDR3 nucleotides are TGCAGCGTGGGCTCCGGGACAGGGGCCTACGAGCAGTACTTC.

This rearrangement joins TRBV15 to TRBJ2-5; 7 bases align to TRBD2. J lost 5 bases, V lost 5 bases, and 8 bases had no gene match. The CDR3 covers 14 residues. Germline V gene sequence: CDR1 LNHNV, CDR2 YYDKDF (reference sequence). CDR3 residues: CATSRGWREETQYF. The CDR3 nucleotides are TGTGCCACCAGCCGGGGGTGGCGGGAGGAGACCCAGTACTTC.

As concerns this clonotype: One end of the junction varies from germline; a read error may be responsible. The rearrangement joins TRBV29-1 to TRBJ2-7; 7 bases are a match to TRBD1. The CDR3 has 11 amino acids. Per the germline V gene, CDR1 is SQVTM and CDR2 is ANQGSEA. The CDR3: CSIGQAYERYF. The CDR3 region has the DNA TGCAGCATCGGACAGGCGTACGAGCGGTACTTC.